Described below is a single TCR beta chain sequence and its context. This sample is drawn from a study of blood T cell repertoires in COVID-19. Study summary: Sources were T cells, B-cell-depleted T cells, or PBMCs; the material itself was cDNA or gDNA.

The protocol was immunoSEQ multiplex PCR, while the TCRdb copy is restricted to in-frame clones and leaves out a portion. The data show 150,000 to 200,000 clones, roughly 80% seen once. CDR1 is SGHVS, CDR2 FQNEAQ, per germline. V trimming: 0 bases; J trimming: 4 bases; junction bases outside the gene matches: 6. The CDR3 runs 16 residues. The J gene is TRBJ1-1, the V gene TRBV7-8; 9 positions match TRBD1. This TCR came from a man in his 60s with acute or convalescent COVID-19. Sequencing was carried out using peripheral blood. The CDR3: CASSLAHRGRSTEAFF. In DNA, the CDR3 is TGTGCCAGCAGCTTAGCACACAGGGGGCGGTCCACTGAAGCTTTCTTT.